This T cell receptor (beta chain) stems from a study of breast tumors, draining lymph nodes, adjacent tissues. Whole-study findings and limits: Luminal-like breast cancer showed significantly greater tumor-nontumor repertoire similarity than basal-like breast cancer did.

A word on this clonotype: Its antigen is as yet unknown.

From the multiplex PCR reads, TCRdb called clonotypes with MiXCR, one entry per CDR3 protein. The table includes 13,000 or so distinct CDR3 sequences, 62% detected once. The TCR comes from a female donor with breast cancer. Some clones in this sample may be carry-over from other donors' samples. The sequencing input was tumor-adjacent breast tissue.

The DNA of the CDR3 is TGTGCCACCAGCAAAGATTGGGACAGGGGATCACCCCTCCACTTT. Its protein is CATSKDWDRGSPLHF. This chain links TRBV15 with TRBJ1-6; 10 bases are a match to TRBD1. The V and J ends lost 4 bases and 10 bases, in that order; junction bases with no gene match: 7. The CDR3 consists of 15 residues. Germline values: CDR1 LNHNV, CDR2 YYDKDF (reference sequence).